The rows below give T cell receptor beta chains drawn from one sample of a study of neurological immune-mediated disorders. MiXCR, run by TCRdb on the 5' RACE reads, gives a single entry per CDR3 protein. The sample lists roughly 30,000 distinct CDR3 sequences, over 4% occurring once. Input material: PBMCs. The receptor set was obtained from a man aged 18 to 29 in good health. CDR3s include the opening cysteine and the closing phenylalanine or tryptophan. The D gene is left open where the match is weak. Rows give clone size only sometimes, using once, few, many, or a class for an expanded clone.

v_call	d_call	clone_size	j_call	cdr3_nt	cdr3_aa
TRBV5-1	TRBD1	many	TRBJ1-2	TGCGCCAGCAGCCCGGGACAGACTCTTGGCTACACCTTC	CASSPGQTLGYTF
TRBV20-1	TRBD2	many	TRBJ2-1	TGCAGTGCCCTTGACCCGGGGGGAACCTCCTACAATGAGCAGTTCTTC	CSALDPGGTSYNEQFF
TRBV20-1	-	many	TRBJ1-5	TGCAGTGCTAGCCGGGGGGGGGCCAATCAGCCCCAGCATTTT	CSASRGGANQPQHF
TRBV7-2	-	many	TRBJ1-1	TGTGCCAGCAGCTCACACACCCCCCTCTGGGGCACTGAAGCTTTCTTT	CASSSHTPLWGTEAFF
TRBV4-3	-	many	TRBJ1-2	TGCGCCAGCAGCCGCACATCTCCCGGGCTCGGTTATGGCTACACCTTC	CASSRTSPGLGYGYTF
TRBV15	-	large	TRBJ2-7	TGTGCCACCAGCAGAGAGAGGGCAGGGGACGAGCAGTACTTC	CATSRERAGDEQYF
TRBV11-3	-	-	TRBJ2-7	TGTGCCAGCAGCTTAGGGTGGGACGGCCACTACGAGCAGTACTTC	CASSLGWDGHYEQYF
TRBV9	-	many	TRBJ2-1	TGTGCCAGCAGCGTATCCGGGGGATACTACAATGAGCAGTTCTTC	CASSVSGGYYNEQFF
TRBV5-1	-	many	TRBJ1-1	TGCGCCAGCAGCTTTTTCCGACAGGACTCGGACGCTTTCTTT	CASSFFRQDSDAFF
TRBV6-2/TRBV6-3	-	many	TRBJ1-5	TGTGCCAGCAGTTACCACGGGGGGGCCTATAGCAATCAGCCCCAGCATTTT	CASSYHGGAYSNQPQHF
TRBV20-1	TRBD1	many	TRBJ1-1	TGCAGTGCTCCCGGGACAGGGCCGGACACTGAAGCTTTCTTT	CSAPGTGPDTEAFF
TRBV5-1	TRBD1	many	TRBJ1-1	TGCGCCAGCAGCCCAGGACAGGGGGCGAGGGGCACTGAAGCTTTCTTT	CASSPGQGARGTEAFF
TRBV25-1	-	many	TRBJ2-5	TGTGCCAGCAGTGATGTCAGGGGCCTGGGGGAGACCCAGTACTTC	CASSDVRGLGETQYF
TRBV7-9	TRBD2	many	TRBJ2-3	TGTGCCAGCAGCCCGCTGACTAGCGGAAGCACAGATACGCAGTATTTT	CASSPLTSGSTDTQYF
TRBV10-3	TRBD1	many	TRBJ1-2	TGTGCCATCAGTGAGTCGGTACCAGGGGGCAGCTATGGCTACACCTTC	CAISESVPGGSYGYTF
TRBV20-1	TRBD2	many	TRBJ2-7	TGCAGTGCTAGAGATACGGGGACTAGATCCTACGAGCAGTACTTC	CSARDTGTRSYEQYF
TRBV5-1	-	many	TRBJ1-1	TGCGCCAGCAGCTTACGTGTCGGCCTGAACACTGAAGCTTTCTTT	CASSLRVGLNTEAFF
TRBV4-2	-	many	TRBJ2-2	TGTGCCAGCAGCCAAGATCGGGGCACCGGGGAGCTGTTTTTT	CASSQDRGTGELFF
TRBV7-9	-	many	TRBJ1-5	TGTGCCAGCAGCCCTCAGGGTGGCGGCAATCAGCCCCAGCATTTT	CASSPQGGGNQPQHF
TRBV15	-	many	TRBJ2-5	TGTGCCACCAGCAGAGCATACGAGACCCAGTACTTC	CATSRAYETQYF
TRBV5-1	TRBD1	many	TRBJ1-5	TGCGCCAGCAGCTTGGGGCCGGGGACAGGGCCCAATCAGCCCCAGCATTTT	CASSLGPGTGPNQPQHF
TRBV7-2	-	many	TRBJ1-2	TGTGCCAGCAGCTTAGATGGGGGATTTAACTATGGCTACACCTTC	CASSLDGGFNYGYTF
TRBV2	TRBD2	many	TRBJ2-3	TGTGCCAGCAGGCCCCCTTGGGCGGGGGGGCCAGATACGCAGTATTTT	CASRPPWAGGPDTQYF
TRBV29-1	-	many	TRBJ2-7	TGCAGCGTTATAACCCTCTACGAGCAGTACTTC	CSVITLYEQYF
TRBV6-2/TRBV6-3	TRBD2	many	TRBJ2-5	TGTGCCAGCAGTTACTTCCCAACGCCTCGGACTAGCGGGGGAAGTCTCCAAGAGACCCAGTACTTC	CASSYFPTPRTSGGSLQETQYF
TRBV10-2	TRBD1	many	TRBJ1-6	TGCGCCAGCAGACCACAGGGGGCACCCCCTAATTCACCCCTCCACTTT	CASRPQGAPPNSPLHF
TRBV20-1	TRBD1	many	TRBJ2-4	TGCAGTGCTAGACCTCCGGGACAGATAAACATTCAGTACTTC	CSARPPGQINIQYF
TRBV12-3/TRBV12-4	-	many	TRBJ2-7	TGTGCCAGCACACGCGCCGGGCCCCTCGAGCAGTACTTC	CASTRAGPLEQYF
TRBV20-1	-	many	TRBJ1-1	TGCAGTGCCCCCCCGGGTAGGACTGAAGCTTTCTTT	CSAPPGRTEAFF
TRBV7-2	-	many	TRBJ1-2	TGTGCCAGCAGCCAAGGGCAAGTAGGGACTGGCTACACCTTC	CASSQGQVGTGYTF
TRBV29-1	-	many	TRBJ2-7	TGCAGCGCCGGGACACAGGCCTACGAGCAGTACTTC	CSAGTQAYEQYF
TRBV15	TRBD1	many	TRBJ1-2	TGTGCCACCAGCAGGCAAAGAACAGGGGCTGGCTACACCTTC	CATSRQRTGAGYTF
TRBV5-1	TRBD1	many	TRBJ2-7	TGCGCCAGCAGCTTCCAACAGGGGTCCGGCGAGCAGTACTTC	CASSFQQGSGEQYF
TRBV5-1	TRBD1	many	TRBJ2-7	TGCGCCAGCAGCTTGTACGAGGGCTACACAGGGGATAGGATCTACGAGCAGTACTTC	CASSLYEGYTGDRIYEQYF
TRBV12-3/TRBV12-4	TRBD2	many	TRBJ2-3	TGTGCCAGCAGTCGGACTAGCGGGGCTCTCACAGATACGCAGTATTTT	CASSRTSGALTDTQYF
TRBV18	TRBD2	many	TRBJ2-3	TGTGCCAGCTCACCGAGGACTAGCGGGGGATCCGGCACAGATACGCAGTATTTT	CASSPRTSGGSGTDTQYF
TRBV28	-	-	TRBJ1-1	TGTGCCAGCAGCCGCCATGACAGCAACACTGAAGCTTTCTTT	CASSRHDSNTEAFF
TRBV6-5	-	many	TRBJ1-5	TGTGCCAGCAGTTGGGGACGGAATCAGCCCCAGCATTTT	CASSWGRNQPQHF
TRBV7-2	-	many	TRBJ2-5	TGTGCCAGCAGCCTTCAACAGGGATGGGAAGAGACCCAGTACTTC	CASSLQQGWEETQYF
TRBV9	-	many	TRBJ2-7	TGTGCCAGCAGCGTATTCTCCGACGGGACGGAATCCTACGAGCAGTACTTC	CASSVFSDGTESYEQYF
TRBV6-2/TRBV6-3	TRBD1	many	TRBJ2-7	TGTGCCAGCAGGGCGGGACAGGGATCCTACGAGCAGTACTTC	CASRAGQGSYEQYF
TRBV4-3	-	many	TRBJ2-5	TGCGCCAGCAGCCAAGGCGCGGTCGAAAGGGGAGAGACCCAGTACTTC	CASSQGAVERGETQYF
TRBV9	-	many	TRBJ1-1	TGTGCCAGCAGCGTAACGGGGTGGACCACTGAAGCTTTCTTT	CASSVTGWTTEAFF
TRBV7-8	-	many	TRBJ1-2	TGTGCCAGCAGTTTGGGGGAAATAGGCTATGGCTACACCTTC	CASSLGEIGYGYTF
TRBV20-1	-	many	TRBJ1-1	TGCAGTGCTCAGGACCCGAACACTGAAGCTTTCTTT	CSAQDPNTEAFF
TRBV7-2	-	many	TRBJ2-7	TGTGCCACCTCCTTCAAAGGCGACCAAAGCTACGAGCAGTACTTC	CATSFKGDQSYEQYF